This record concerns one TCR beta chain sequence. Its antigen is currently unknown. This sample was included in a study of early T cells in non-severe SARS-CoV-2 infection. Turning to the study itself: Sequencing was performed on bulk RNA from unsorted whole blood, leaving chains unpaired. Whole-study findings and limits: Private and CD4 specificities were missed by VDJdb matching, which favored anti-spike CD8 responses.

As part of library construction, unique molecular identifiers were attached to individual cDNA molecules. TCRdb recomputed calls from the 5' RACE reads with MiXCR, one row per CDR3 protein. The sample includes some 89,000 distinct CDR3 sequences, about 10% of them seen just once. V shed 5 bases and J shed 0 bases, with 8 bases lying between them. Germline V gene lookup returns CDR1 SSHAT and CDR2 FNYEAQ (reference sequence). The CDR3 loop spans 14 amino acids. The material was whole blood, obtained at baseline. The V gene is TRBV7-7, the J gene TRBJ2-1, with D possibly matching TRBD1 (6 bases). The source is an adult who was a healthcare worker with PCR-confirmed SARS-CoV-2 infection or an uninfected control (not recorded which). In DNA, the CDR3 is TGTGCCAGCAGCCAGGGGTTCTCCTACAATGAGCAGTTCTTC. Translation gives CASSQGFSYNEQFF.